One T cell receptor beta chain is described in this entry. One junction end disagrees with the germline gene, perhaps due to a read error. Three rounds of nested PCR, following a modified ARM-PCR protocol, produced the TCRbeta library. TCRdb itself ran the multiplex PCR reads through MiXCR, one entry per CDR3 protein. The sample has 100,000 or so distinct CDR3 sequences, approximately 65% seen once; the top ten hold roughly 20%. Germline V lookup: CDR1 DFQATT, CDR2 SNEGSKA (reference sequence). The CDR3 extends over 17 amino acids. This sample was included in a study of tumor and adjacent non-tumor tissue in lung cancer. Across the whole study: Histology: eleven to twelve adenocarcinoma, a couple of squamous cell carcinoma, 1 small cell lung cancer. Patients were aged roughly 30 to 76, approximately ten men and roughly five women, stage I to III.

No cell sorting was done before RNA was extracted from the tissue. More than 3 cm separated this lung sample from the edge of the tumor. Between August and November 2014, newly diagnosed, chemotherapy-naive lung cancer patients underwent thoracic surgery in China. This rearrangement joins TRBV20-1 to TRBJ1-5; D not resolved. The sequence was obtained from a man aged 25 to 45 with non-small cell lung cancer. Sequencing was carried out using distant non-tumor lung tissue. The CDR3, as DNA: TGCAGTACTAGAGATCTCTCCCCGAAAGTAATAAATCAGCCCCAGCATTTT. Amino acid sequence: CSTRDLSPKVINQPQHF.